The 32 T cell receptor beta chains reported below all come from one sample, sequenced in a study of monozygotic twins with inflammatory bowel disease. Following a re-call of the 5' RACE reads, TCRdb has one entry per CDR3 protein and lacks DNA. The sample's table shows over 110,000 distinct CDR3 sequences. Input material: blood. These receptor sequences come from a human donor with ulcerative colitis or Crohn's disease, or a healthy co-twin of an affected twin (not recorded which).

V and J are TRBV18 and TRBJ2-7; TCRdb proposes TRBD1, but this gene call is untestable without DNA. The germline gives CDR1 KGHSH, CDR2 LQKENI. The CDR3 is made up of 12 amino acids. CDR3 region: CASSPAGDEQYF.

The V gene is TRBV7-2, the J gene TRBJ2-2; TCRdb names TRBD1, which stays unverified in the absence of DNA. Germline V CDR1 and CDR2: SGHTA, FQGNSA. The CDR3 length is 17 residues. CDR3 loop: CASSPRTGLSNTGELFF.

This chain joins TRBV7-8 and TRBJ1-5. The length of the CDR3 is 13 residues. CDR1 SGHVS and CDR2 FQNEAQ come from the germline V gene. The CDR3 here is CASSLGGRQPQHF.

The chain recombines TRBV7-9 with TRBJ2-1. There are 14 residues in the CDR3. Germline CDR1 is SEHNR and CDR2 is FQNEAQ (reference sequence). CDR3 region: CASSLGTSYNEQFF.

This chain joins TRBV7-2 and TRBJ2-7; TCRdb outputs TRBD2, but without DNA this stays unchecked. The germline gives CDR1 SGHTA, CDR2 FQGNSA. The CDR3 consists of 14 residues. CDR3: CASRRGGTTYEQYF.

The chain uses TRBV20-1 and TRBJ2-1; TCRdb's D gene call, TRBD2, goes unchecked for lack of DNA. Germline CDR1 is DFQATT and CDR2 is SNEGSKA (reference sequence). The CDR3 has 15 residues. CDR3 region: CSASSGGTLYNEQFF.

V gene TRBV19 combines with J gene TRBJ1-1; no DNA is available, so the TRBD1 call from TCRdb remains unchecked. The CDR3 has 13 amino acids. Germline CDR1 and CDR2: LNHDA and SQIVND (reference sequence). The CDR3 sequence is CASGVDRVTEAFF.

This rearrangement joins TRBV7-2 to TRBJ1-5. In germline, CDR1 is SGHTA, CDR2 FQGNSA. This CDR3 spans 16 amino acids. CDR3 protein: CASSSEGGLGNQPQHF. Together with reference TRBV7-2 and TRBJ1-5, the CDR3 gives the full variable domain: GAGVSQSPSNKVTEKGKDVELRCDPISGHTALYWYRQSLGQGLEFLIYFQGNSAPDKSGLPSDRFSAERTGGSVSTLTIQRTQQEDSAVYLCASSSEGGLGNQPQHFGDGTRLSIL.

The rearrangement uses TRBV5-1 and TRBJ2-7; checking the TCRdb D call of TRBD2 is not possible without DNA. Germline V gives CDR1 SGHRS, CDR2 YFSETQ. The CDR3 runs to 17 residues. CDR3 residues: CASSPGTSGASSYEQYF.

The chain employs TRBV5-1 and TRBJ2-3; TCRdb's D call, TRBD2, is unchecked because there is no DNA. CDR3 length: 16 residues. Germline CDR1 SGHRS, CDR2 YFSETQ. The CDR3 sequence is CASSLAPGLETDTQYF. Variable domain in full (rest from reference TRBV5-1 and TRBJ2-3): KAGVTQTPRYLIKTRGQQVTLSCSPISGHRSVSWYQQTPGQGLQFLFEYFSETQRNKGNFPGRFSGRQFSNSRSEMNVSTLELGDSALYLCASSLAPGLETDTQYFGPGTRLTVL.

The V call is TRBV4-3, the J call TRBJ2-3. Germline V gene lookup returns CDR1 LGHNA and CDR2 YSLEER. This CDR3 spans 13 amino acids. This CDR3 reads CASSQDGTDTQYF.

The chain couples TRBV20-1 to TRBJ1-2. The CDR3 consists of 15 residues. CDR1 and CDR2 (germline): DFQATT, SNEGSKA (reference sequence). CDR3 residues: CSARAGEFGGYGYTF.

This sequence joins TRBV5-1 and TRBJ1-2; the D call from TCRdb, TRBD1, cannot be confirmed without DNA. Germline V gives CDR1 SGHRS, CDR2 YFSETQ. The CDR3 contains 14 residues. CDR3 in amino acids: CASSFTDREGGYTF. The full variable domain, rest sourced from reference TRBV5-1 and TRBJ1-2, is KAGVTQTPRYLIKTRGQQVTLSCSPISGHRSVSWYQQTPGQGLQFLFEYFSETQRNKGNFPGRFSGRQFSNSRSEMNVSTLELGDSALYLCASSFTDREGGYTFGSGTRLTVV.

The V call is TRBV7-9, the J call TRBJ2-1; TCRdb reports TRBD1, a call that lacks DNA to check it against. In germline, CDR1 is SEHNR, CDR2 FQNEAQ (reference sequence). The length of the CDR3 is 13 residues. CDR3 sequence reads: CASSLGGRPEQFF.

The chain links TRBV15 to TRBJ1-6. From germline, CDR1 is LNHNV and CDR2 YYDKDF (reference sequence). The CDR3 totals 14 residues. The CDR3 region is CATSTGTGVSPLHF.

This chain links TRBV20-1 with TRBJ2-7; the D call from TCRdb, TRBD2, cannot be confirmed without DNA. This CDR3 has 16 amino acids. Per the germline V gene, CDR1 is DFQATT and CDR2 is SNEGSKA (reference sequence). This chain's CDR3 is CSATPTSGGATYEQYF.

The chain is built from TRBV29-1 and TRBJ2-1; TCRdb lists TRBD1, though no DNA is available to test this call. The CDR3 length is 13 residues. Germline CDR1 is SQVTM and CDR2 is ANQGSEA. The CDR3 loop reads CSAGQGAYNEQFF.

This rearrangement joins TRBV6-5 to TRBJ1-2; TCRdb designates TRBD1, a call that cannot be tested without DNA. CDR3 length: 12 amino acids. The germline V gene encodes CDR1 MNHEY and CDR2 SVGAGI. The CDR3: CASSERRAGYTF.

The CDR3 region is CASSPGTDTQYF. The chain carries TRBV5-1 and TRBJ2-3. Germline V lookup: CDR1 SGHRS, CDR2 YFSETQ. The CDR3 runs to 12 residues.

The genes are TRBV7-8 and TRBJ1-6; checking the TCRdb D call of TRBD1 is not possible without DNA. CDR3 length: 16 amino acids. Germline V gene data show CDR1 as SGHVS and CDR2 as FQNEAQ. The CDR3 sequence is CASSLKVGASNSPLHF.

The J gene is TRBJ2-1, the V gene TRBV5-1. The V gene's germline CDR1 is SGHRS and CDR2 YFSETQ. This CDR3 has 13 amino acids. This CDR3 is CASSFAGIDEQFF.

The V and J genes are TRBV7-3 and TRBJ2-1. CDR3 length: 11 amino acids. CDR1 and CDR2 from the germline V gene are SGHTA and FQGTGA. CDR3 amino acids: CASAVGNEQFF.

The chain uses TRBV29-1 and TRBJ2-2. Germline V gene lookup returns CDR1 SQVTM and CDR2 ANQGSEA. This CDR3 comprises 14 residues. CDR3 protein: CSVGFGHDTGELFF.

The chain is built from TRBV18 and TRBJ2-6; TCRdb outputs TRBD1, but without DNA this stays unchecked. The CDR3 length is 16 residues. Germline V gene data show CDR1 as KGHSH and CDR2 as LQKENI. The CDR3 protein is CASSPRGGSGANVLTF.

V is TRBV3-1 and J is TRBJ2-4; TCRdb reports TRBD1, a call that lacks DNA to check it against. The CDR3 is 22 amino acids. Germline V gene lookup returns CDR1 LGHDT and CDR2 YNNKEL (reference sequence). CDR3 protein: CASSQDRRDSPNLMLAKNIQYF.

The chain uses TRBV20-1 and TRBJ1-2; the TCRdb D gene call, TRBD1, has no DNA to confirm it. The CDR3 consists of 11 residues. Germline V gives CDR1 DFQATT, CDR2 SNEGSKA (reference sequence). This CDR3 reads CSATGGGGYTF.

This chain links TRBV29-1 with TRBJ1-5; TCRdb outputs TRBD1, but without DNA this stays unchecked. This CDR3 spans 14 amino acids. The germline CDR1 and CDR2 sequences are SQVTM and ANQGSEA. The CDR3 here is CSVGGTGFGQPQHF.

The chain links TRBV6-2 or TRBV6-3 to TRBJ1-3; TCRdb picks TRBD1, but there is no DNA to check that call. This CDR3 has 16 residues. The germline V gene has CDR1 MNHEY and CDR2 SVGEGT. This CDR3 is CASSSDSLRSGNTIYF.

The gene calls are TRBV20-1 and TRBJ2-7; TCRdb's D call, TRBD1, is unchecked because there is no DNA. The CDR3 spans 14 residues. Germline V gives CDR1 DFQATT, CDR2 SNEGSKA (reference sequence). This CDR3 is CSALRGGSSYEQYF.

The J gene is TRBJ1-1, the V gene TRBV20-1; checking the TCRdb D call of TRBD1 is not possible without DNA. The length of the CDR3 is 12 residues. From germline, CDR1 is DFQATT and CDR2 SNEGSKA (reference sequence). The CDR3 sequence: CSARDQTGGAFF.

The V call is TRBV18, the J call TRBJ2-7; TCRdb picks TRBD2, but there is no DNA to check that call. This CDR3 region has 15 residues. CDR1 and CDR2 (germline): KGHSH, LQKENI. This CDR3 is CASSPFPPPSYEQYF.

J is TRBJ2-5 and V is TRBV11-2; TCRdb lists TRBD2, though no DNA is available to test this call. Germline CDR1 reads SGHAT; CDR2 reads FQNNGV. CDR3 length: 15 residues. CDR3 sequence reads: CASSLGFSVQETQYF. Drawing the rest from reference TRBV11-2 and TRBJ2-5, the complete variable domain is EAGVAQSPRYKIIEKRQSVAFWCNPISGHATLYWYQQILGQGPKLLIQFQNNGVVDDSQLPKDRFSAERLKGVDSTLKIQPAKLEDSAVYLCASSLGFSVQETQYFGPGTRLLVL.